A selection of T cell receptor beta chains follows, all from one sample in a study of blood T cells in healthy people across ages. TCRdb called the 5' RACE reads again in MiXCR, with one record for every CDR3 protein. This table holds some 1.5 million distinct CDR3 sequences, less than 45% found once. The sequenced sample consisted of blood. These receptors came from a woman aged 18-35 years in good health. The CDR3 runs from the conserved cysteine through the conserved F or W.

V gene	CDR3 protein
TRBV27	CASSPLQGSNTEAFF
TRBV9	CASSMASSYNEQYF
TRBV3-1	CASRRSGSYNEQYF
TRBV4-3	CASSQDVLRDGQPQHF
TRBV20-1	CSASPSGTLREQFF
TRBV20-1	CSARGRSANYAYTF
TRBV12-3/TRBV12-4	CASSFHRGLWEQYF
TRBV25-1	CASSEPGLAVYNEQFF
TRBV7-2	CASSPQGGDREKLFF
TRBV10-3	CAISDPILAKNIQYF
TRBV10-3	CAISDIPGLVSYEQYF
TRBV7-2	CASSLAKAGGTDTQYF
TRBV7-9	CASSSVDRGNYGYTF
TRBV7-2	CASSLGLIHDLEQYF
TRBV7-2	CASSLYTGSSGANVLTF
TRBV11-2	CASSLGGGGPWEQYF
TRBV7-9	CASRSGRTDTQYF
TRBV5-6	CASSLFGSAQHF
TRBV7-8	CASSLAHNTGGHETQYF
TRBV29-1	CSAEGLSGGRRYF
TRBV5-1	CASSSRTGGRTDTQYF
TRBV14	CASSQATLYNEQFF
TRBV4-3	CASSLAISSYNEQFF
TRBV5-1	CASSFTSGGGLSTDTQYF
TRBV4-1	CASSLHQGEAFF
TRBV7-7	CAGSLGAADTQYF
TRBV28	CASSPIGPLYGYTF
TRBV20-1	CSAKGQSNQPQHF
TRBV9	CASSSPPSRSNYGYTF
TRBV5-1	CASSFGTSGRHNEQFF
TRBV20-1	CSARDGPRTQYF
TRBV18	CASSLSAGVSGNTIYF
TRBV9	CASSPGAGLTDTQYF
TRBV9	CASSDRNNNSPLHF
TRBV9	CASSSAVAGANVLTF
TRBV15	CATSRGSGAEAFF
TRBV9	CASSEGGLSNYGYTF
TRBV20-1	CSARRTVPDTQYF
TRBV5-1	CASSLSPGGSQPQHF
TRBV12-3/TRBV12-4	CASSLGFGNAGYTF